The 25 T cell receptor beta chains below were found in one sample sequenced in a study of T cell changes during pregnancy in multiple sclerosis. The repertoire was sequenced with immunoSEQ multiplex PCR; TCRdb's copy has only in-frame clones and lacks some. The data show 90,000 to 95,000 clones, less than 95% seen once. The sample here was peripheral blood, taken before pregnancy. The receptors originated from a female donor with multiple sclerosis, enrolled in a pregnancy study.

V is TRBV5-4 and J is TRBJ1-5; no clear D. The germline V gene has CDR1 SGHNT and CDR2 YYREEE (reference sequence). V lost 4 bases, J lost 6 bases, and 11 bases lay in between. The CDR3 runs to 13 residues. In nucleotides, the CDR3 is TGTGCCAGCAGCATCGGACGGGGTCAGCCCCAGCATTTT. Amino acid sequence: CASSIGRGQPQHF.

The chain combines TRBV7-7 with TRBJ2-7; 7 positions agree with TRBD1. The CDR3 is 22 residues long. CDR1 is SSHAT, CDR2 FNYEAQ, per germline (reference sequence). With V trimmed by 2 bases and J by 2 bases, 27 bases remained unmatched. In DNA form, the CDR3 reads TGTGCCAGCAGCTTATCACCATACCCGGGACAGAGGGCCGAAGTGGGGGCCTACGAGCAGTACTTC. It translates to CASSLSPYPGQRAEVGAYEQYF.

In nucleotides, the CDR3 is TGCGCCAGCAGCCAAGGACTCATGAACACTGAAGCTTTCTTT. Its translation: CASSQGLMNTEAFF. This chain joins TRBV4-3 and TRBJ1-1; no firm D call. Germline-derived CDR1 and CDR2 are LGHNA and YSLEER. The CDR3 totals 14 residues. V was shortened by 1 base and J by 0 bases, with 6 bases between the two germline ends.

V is TRBV27 and J is TRBJ2-2; D is unresolved. This CDR3 has 14 residues. Germline CDR1 and CDR2: MNHEY and SMNVEV (reference sequence). Trimming shortened V by 2 bases and J by 1 base, and 5 bases separated the two germline ends. The CDR3 sequence: CASSLTGNTGELFF. The CDR3 DNA sequence: TGTGCCAGCAGTTTAACGGGGAACACCGGGGAGCTGTTTTTT.

This chain connects TRBV13 to TRBJ1-1, with D hard to call. V was cut by 2 bases and J by 7 bases, with 5 bases left in between. Germline values: CDR1 PRHDT, CDR2 FYEKMQ (reference sequence). The CDR3 totals 11 residues. The CDR3 here is CASSLRSEAFF. CDR3 nucleotide sequence: TGTGCCAGCAGCTTACGCAGTGAAGCTTTCTTT.

The chain combines TRBV28 with TRBJ1-1; D unclear. Germline values: CDR1 MDHEN, CDR2 SYDVKM. The CDR3 length is 13 residues. Trimming pared 4 bases from V and 5 bases from J, leaving 11 bases between. CDR3 nucleotides: TGTGCCAGCAGTTCTCTCCCGCGGACTGAAGCTTTCTTT. Residues: CASSSLPRTEAFF.

The chain is built from TRBV28 and TRBJ2-7, with 7 bases fitting TRBD2. Germline values: CDR1 MDHEN, CDR2 SYDVKM. The trim removed 8 bases at V and 2 bases at J, leaving 12 bases unmatched. CDR3 size: 15 residues. The CDR3 DNA sequence: TGTGCCAGCGTCCTCGCGCCGGGAGGCCCCTACGAGCAGTACTTC. It yields the protein CASVLAPGGPYEQYF. The whole variable domain, remainder taken from reference TRBV28 and TRBJ2-7, is DVKVTQSSRYLVKRTGEKVFLECVQDMDHENMFWYRQDPGLGLRLIYFSYDVKMKEKGDIPEGYSVSREKKERFSLILESASTNQTSMYLCASVLAPGGPYEQYFGPGTRLTVT.

The rearrangement uses TRBV5-1 and TRBJ1-4; tentatively, D is TRBD1 (5 bases). The V end lost 0 bases, the J end lost 5 bases, and 11 bases lay between the germline ends. This CDR3 spans 15 amino acids. Germline lookup yields CDR1 SGHRS and CDR2 YFSETQ. CDR3 protein: CASSLEAGLNEKLFF. CDR3 nucleotides: TGCGCCAGCAGCTTGGAGGCAGGGTTGAATGAAAAACTGTTTTTT. Drawing the rest from reference TRBV5-1 and TRBJ1-4, the complete variable domain is KAGVTQTPRYLIKTRGQQVTLSCSPISGHRSVSWYQQTPGQGLQFLFEYFSETQRNKGNFPGRFSGRQFSNSRSEMNVSTLELGDSALYLCASSLEAGLNEKLFFGSGTQLSVL.

The chain combines TRBV6-5 with TRBJ2-5; D call uncertain. CDR1 and CDR2 (germline): MNHEY, SVGAGI. V gave up 1 base and J gave up 5 bases, with 11 bases separating them. The CDR3 is 14 amino acids. CDR3 DNA sequence: TGTGCCAGCAGTTACTTCCCAGCGCGGGAGACCCAGTACTTC. Translation: CASSYFPARETQYF.

The chain has TRBV7-2 and TRBJ2-1; D gene unclear. This CDR3 contains 12 residues. The V gene's germline CDR1 is SGHTA and CDR2 FQGNSA. V lost 5 bases and J 3 bases, leaving 5 bases between the germline ends. For the CDR3, the DNA is TGTGCCAGCAGCCCGGGCTACAATGAGCAGTTCTTC. This gives the protein CASSPGYNEQFF.

The chain is built from TRBV7-9 and TRBJ2-7; 10 positions agree with TRBD2. V trimming: 4 bases; J trimming: 4 bases; junction bases outside the gene matches: 10. The CDR3 has 16 residues. From germline, CDR1 is SEHNR and CDR2 FQNEAQ (reference sequence). In DNA, the CDR3 is TGTGCCAGCAGCTCGCAGCGGGAGGGGCCGGTATACGAGCAGTACTTC. Amino acids: CASSSQREGPVYEQYF.

The J gene is TRBJ1-1, the V gene TRBV19; D is uncertain. This CDR3 region has 13 residues. Germline lookup yields CDR1 LNHDA and CDR2 SQIVND (reference sequence). The ends were cut back, 3 bases at V and 0 bases at J, with 5 bases in the middle. In DNA form, the CDR3 reads TGTGCCAGTAGTATGGGCATGAACACTGAAGCTTTCTTT. Amino acid sequence: CASSMGMNTEAFF.

The CDR3 reads CASSFGSYEQYF. The CDR3, as DNA: TGCGCCAGCAGCTTTGGCTCATACGAGCAGTACTTC. This chain links TRBV5-1 with TRBJ2-7, with unresolved D. Trimming shortened V by 2 bases and J by 4 bases, and 7 bases separated the two germline ends. Germline CDR1 and CDR2: SGHRS and YFSETQ. This CDR3 region has 12 residues.

This chain connects TRBV27 to TRBJ2-1; no definite D call. Germline V lookup: CDR1 MNHEY, CDR2 SMNVEV (reference sequence). The CDR3 is 13 amino acids. The V end was cut by 6 bases, the J end by 0 bases, with 6 bases between. The CDR3 bases are TGTGCCAGCAGCCAGTTCTCCTACAATGAGCAGTTCTTC. Amino acids: CASSQFSYNEQFF.

The chain is built from TRBV4-3 and TRBJ2-1; 8 nucleotides align to TRBD2. V was pared by 5 bases and J by 6 bases, with 3 bases of the junction left unmatched. The CDR3 runs 13 residues. Germline loops: CDR1 LGHNA, CDR2 YSLEER. Written as DNA, the CDR3 is TGCGCCAGCAGCGCCGGGAGGGTCAATGAGCAGTTCTTC. Its protein is CASSAGRVNEQFF.

This clone appeared a single time. V usage is TRBV19 and J usage is TRBJ2-1; 9 nucleotides align to TRBD2. The CDR3 is made up of 16 amino acids. The germline gives CDR1 LNHDA, CDR2 SQIVND (reference sequence). V dropped 1 base and J dropped 2; count of bases not matched to a gene: 3. The DNA for the CDR3 is TGTGCCAGTAGTATAGGAGCGGGAGGTGCCTACAATGAGCAGTTCTTC. Translated, it gives CASSIGAGGAYNEQFF.

CDR3 sequence reads: CASSGGQGNQPQHF. The DNA for the CDR3 is TGTGCCAGCAGTGGGGGGCAGGGCAATCAGCCCCAGCATTTT. The chain has TRBV2 and TRBJ1-5; the D gene is possibly TRBD1 (6 bases). The CDR3 is 14 amino acids. V was clipped by 4 bases and J by 2 bases, with 9 bases between them. Germline CDR1 SNHLY, CDR2 FYNNEI.

In this sample, this clone turned up once. The rearrangement joins TRBV27 to TRBJ2-5; D gene ambiguous. Germline-derived CDR1 and CDR2 are MNHEY and SMNVEV (reference sequence). The CDR3 extends over 12 amino acids. The V end was cut by 3 bases, the J end by 2 bases, with 4 bases between. The CDR3 protein is CASSFRQETQYF. The DNA for the CDR3 is TGTGCCAGCAGTTTCCGGCAAGAGACCCAGTACTTC.

This chain uses TRBV5-1 with TRBJ1-1, with D possibly being TRBD1 (5 bases). Trimming shortened V by 3 bases and J by 2 bases, and 17 bases separated the two germline ends. Germline V gene sequence: CDR1 SGHRS, CDR2 YFSETQ. This CDR3 comprises 16 residues. The CDR3 coding sequence is TGCGCCAGCAGCTCTCAGGTGGGGAGGGGAAACACTGAAGCTTTCTTT. This gives the protein CASSSQVGRGNTEAFF.

The CDR3 sequence: CASSAEGEGNTIYF. CDR3 sequence (DNA): TGTGCCAGCAGCGCCGAGGGGGAGGGAAACACCATATATTTT. This chain links TRBV2 with TRBJ1-3, with a tentative D call TRBD1 (6 bases). CDR1 and CDR2 from the germline V gene are SNHLY and FYNNEI. This CDR3 is 14 amino acids long. V shed 6 bases and J shed 4 bases, with 13 bases lying between them. Together with reference TRBV2 and TRBJ1-3, the CDR3 gives the full variable domain: EPEVTQTPSHQVTQMGQEVILRCVPISNHLYFYWYRQILGQKVEFLVSFYNNEISEKSEIFDDQFSVERPDGSNFTLKIRSTKLEDSAMYFCASSAEGEGNTIYFGEGSWLTVV.

The rearrangement uses TRBV5-1 and TRBJ2-2; D possibly corresponds to TRBD1 (6 bases). V was cut by 1 base and J by 2 bases, with 12 bases left in between. The CDR3 contains 16 residues. The germline V gene encodes CDR1 SGHRS and CDR2 YFSETQ. The CDR3 nucleotides read TGCGCCAGCAGCTTGACAGGGAAATTAAACACCGGGGAGCTGTTTTTT. It translates to CASSLTGKLNTGELFF.

V gene TRBV9 combines with J gene TRBJ1-2; no firm D call. Germline CDR1 reads SGDLS; CDR2 reads YYNGEE. V lost 7 bases, J lost 3 bases, and 16 bases lay in between. The CDR3 extends over 14 amino acids. The CDR3 here is CASDGRGGDYGYTF. CDR3 DNA: TGTGCCAGCGACGGCCGAGGTGGTGACTATGGCTACACCTTC.

The V gene is TRBV2, the J gene TRBJ2-7, with D perhaps matching TRBD1 (6 bases). This CDR3 has 12 amino acids. V gave up 2 bases and J gave up 10 bases, with 12 bases separating them. Germline values: CDR1 SNHLY, CDR2 FYNNEI. This CDR3 reads CASSEPRGSQYF. The DNA for the CDR3 is TGTGCCAGCAGTGAACCTAGGGGGAGTCAGTACTTC. Looking up the rest from reference TRBV2 and TRBJ2-7 gives the full variable domain: EPEVTQTPSHQVTQMGQEVILRCVPISNHLYFYWYRQILGQKVEFLVSFYNNEISEKSEIFDDQFSVERPDGSNFTLKIRSTKLEDSAMYFCASSEPRGSQYFGPGTRLTVT.

DNA of the CDR3: TGCGCCAGCAGTCCCGTTCCGGGGAGGAAGAACACTGAAGCTTTCTTT. Encoded protein: CASSPVPGRKNTEAFF. This rearrangement joins TRBV23-1 to TRBJ1-1; D ambiguous. TRBV23-1 is designated an ORF whose function remains uncertain. This CDR3 has 16 amino acids. The V end lost 4 bases, the J end lost 1 base, and 16 bases lay between the germline ends.

The chain couples TRBV6-5 to TRBJ2-7; 11 positions agree with TRBD1. Germline trimming cut 1 base from V and 5 bases from J; bases unmatched to any gene: 7. Germline CDR1 MNHEY, CDR2 SVGAGI. There are 16 residues in the CDR3. CDR3 DNA: TGTGCCAGCAGTTACTGGATGGGACAGGGGGACCACGAGCAGTACTTC. Translated, it gives CASSYWMGQGDHEQYF.